This TCR beta chain was retrieved from a study of cytomegalovirus exposure and HLA in healthy donors. Study context: As an earlier analysis found, 180 million or so T cells yielded about 120 million unique TCR beta sequences.

The CDR3 contains 13 residues. Deletions cut 2 bases from V and 4 bases from J, with 9 bases between. Germline V gene sequence: CDR1 SGHDN, CDR2 FVKESK. Participants comprised healthy donors of bone marrow. On this clone: Its target is not known.

The PCR ran on 60 Vbeta and 13 Jbeta primers. The method was immunoSEQ multiplex PCR; TCRdb's version includes in-frame clones alone and lacks a portion of them. The sample yields about 150,000 clones, around four fifths seen once. Findings and caveats of the study: It has been reported that TCR beta sequences accurately predicted the HLA-A and HLA-B alleles of most subjects.

V usage is TRBV14 and J usage is TRBJ2-7; D gene uncertain. The TCR comes from a boy younger than 10 in good health and CMV-seronegative. Sequencing was performed on PBMCs. This CDR3 is CASSQYSDYEQYF. CDR3 sequence (DNA): TGTGCCAGCAGCCAATATTCAGATTACGAGCAGTACTTC.